This TCR beta chain derives from a study of identical twins. Study-wide findings and caveats: Without tracking the same donors, conclusions rested on cross-sectional statistical analysis.

This clonotype has just a few counts. The target antigen is unknown. TCRdb ran MiXCR on the 5' RACE reads and lists one entry per CDR3 protein. In the table there are about 920,000 distinct CDR3 sequences, over 9% of which are singletons. These records were also assigned to another study, of yellow fever vaccine responses in identical twins.

The sample was PBMCs. This sequence was found in a woman aged 18-29 years in good health.

In nucleotides, the CDR3 is TGTGCCAGCAGCGAGAGGGGAGGGCTGATAAGGGATACGCAGTATTTT. Translated, it gives CASSERGGLIRDTQYF. V usage is TRBV9 and J usage is TRBJ2-3, with TRBD2 matching 7 bases. This CDR3 spans 16 amino acids. Germline V gene sequence: CDR1 SGDLS, CDR2 YYNGEE. J was trimmed by 6 bases and V by 3 bases; bases with no gene match: 13.